The 15 T cell receptor beta chains listed next were all sequenced from one sample in a study of monozygotic twins with inflammatory bowel disease. TCRdb re-called the 5' RACE reads; every CDR3 protein appears as one record, without DNA. This sample contains some 330,000 distinct CDR3 sequences. Sequenced material: blood. Receptor source: a human donor with ulcerative colitis or Crohn's disease, or a healthy co-twin of an affected twin (not recorded which).

V and J are TRBV7-9 and TRBJ2-5; TCRdb picks TRBD1, but there is no DNA to check that call. This CDR3 contains 15 residues. CDR1 is SEHNR, CDR2 FQNEAQ, per germline (reference sequence). The CDR3 loop reads CASSLLLAGRETQYF. Full variable domain (rest looked up from reference TRBV7-9 and TRBJ2-5): DTGVSQNPRHKITKRGQNVTFRCDPISEHNRLYWYRQTLGQGPEFLTYFQNEAQLEKSRLLSDRFSAERPKGSFSTLEIQRTEQGDSAMYLCASSLLLAGRETQYFGPGTRLLVL.

The chain employs TRBV20-1 and TRBJ2-2; TCRdb returns TRBD1, unconfirmable since there is no DNA. This CDR3 has 14 residues. The germline V gene encodes CDR1 DFQATT and CDR2 SNEGSKA (reference sequence). The CDR3 here is CSARGWGETGELFF.

The rearrangement joins TRBV30 to TRBJ2-3; TCRdb names TRBD1, which stays unverified in the absence of DNA. This CDR3 spans 14 amino acids. CDR1 and CDR2 from the germline V gene are GTSNPN and SVGIG (reference sequence). CDR3: CAWSAGQGTDTQYF.

The rearrangement uses TRBV5-1 and TRBJ1-6; there is no DNA to check the TCRdb D call of TRBD1. The CDR3 has 18 amino acids. The germline CDR1 and CDR2 sequences are SGHRS and YFSETQ. CDR3: CASSLVSGGEMRNSPLHF.

V gene TRBV28 combines with J gene TRBJ2-6; TCRdb proposes TRBD1, but this gene call is untestable without DNA. Per germline, CDR1 MDHEN and CDR2 SYDVKM. The CDR3 is made up of 15 amino acids. The CDR3 reads CASTLGSSGANVLTF.

The CDR3 is CSARAGGAHGYTF. The chain joins TRBV20-1 to TRBJ1-2; with no DNA, the TCRdb D assignment of TRBD1 cannot be verified. Germline-derived CDR1 and CDR2 are DFQATT and SNEGSKA (reference sequence). The CDR3 has 13 amino acids.

J is TRBJ2-7 and V is TRBV7-2; TCRdb reports TRBD1, a call that lacks DNA to check it against. Germline assignment: CDR1 SGHTA and CDR2 FQGNSA. The CDR3 is 14 residues long. CDR3 sequence reads: CASSCRGNAYEQYF. Using reference TRBV7-2 and TRBJ2-7 for the parts outside the CDR3, the full variable domain is GAGVSQSPSNKVTEKGKDVELRCDPISGHTALYWYRQSLGQGLEFLIYFQGNSAPDKSGLPSDRFSAERTGGSVSTLTIQRTQQEDSAVYLCASSCRGNAYEQYFGPGTRLTVT.

This chain uses TRBV24-1 with TRBJ2-5; TCRdb designates TRBD1, a call that cannot be tested without DNA. CDR3 length equals 16 residues. Germline lookup yields CDR1 KGHDR and CDR2 SFDVKD. This CDR3 is CATSEPPTGEQETQYF.

CDR3 amino acids: CSATITDTNEKLFF. This chain connects TRBV20-1 to TRBJ1-4. The CDR3 runs 14 residues. Germline V gene data show CDR1 as DFQATT and CDR2 as SNEGSKA (reference sequence).

The rearrangement joins TRBV6-2 or TRBV6-3 to TRBJ2-6; TCRdb picks TRBD1, but there is no DNA to check that call. The CDR3 consists of 21 residues. The germline V gene encodes CDR1 MNHEY and CDR2 SVGEGT. The CDR3 is CASSSFAGQGARWAGANVLTF.

The genes are TRBV18 and TRBJ1-2; checking the TCRdb D call of TRBD1 is not possible without DNA. The CDR3 loop spans 16 amino acids. Germline-derived CDR1 and CDR2 are KGHSH and LQKENI. The CDR3: CASSSILAGADYGYTF.

The chain has TRBV28 and TRBJ2-2. The germline V gene has CDR1 MDHEN and CDR2 SYDVKM. There are 13 residues in the CDR3. The CDR3 here is CASRHTNTGELFF. Complete variable domain (other parts from reference TRBV28 and TRBJ2-2): DVKVTQSSRYLVKRTGEKVFLECVQDMDHENMFWYRQDPGLGLRLIYFSYDVKMKEKGDIPEGYSVSREKKERFSLILESASTNQTSMYLCASRHTNTGELFFGEGSRLTVL.

The chain recombines TRBV12-3 or TRBV12-4 with TRBJ2-5; as DNA is missing, the TRBD1 call by TCRdb cannot be tested. The CDR3 sequence is 16 residues long. The CDR3 spells CASSSPGTGPRETQYF.

The chain couples TRBV18 to TRBJ2-1. CDR1 and CDR2 (germline): KGHSH, LQKENI. This CDR3 comprises 17 residues. CDR3 protein: CASSPPFSTLSYNEQFF.

The chain has TRBV20-1 and TRBJ1-1. The CDR3 consists of 13 residues. Germline V gene data show CDR1 as DFQATT and CDR2 as SNEGSKA (reference sequence). The CDR3 sequence is CSARSGLHTEAFF.